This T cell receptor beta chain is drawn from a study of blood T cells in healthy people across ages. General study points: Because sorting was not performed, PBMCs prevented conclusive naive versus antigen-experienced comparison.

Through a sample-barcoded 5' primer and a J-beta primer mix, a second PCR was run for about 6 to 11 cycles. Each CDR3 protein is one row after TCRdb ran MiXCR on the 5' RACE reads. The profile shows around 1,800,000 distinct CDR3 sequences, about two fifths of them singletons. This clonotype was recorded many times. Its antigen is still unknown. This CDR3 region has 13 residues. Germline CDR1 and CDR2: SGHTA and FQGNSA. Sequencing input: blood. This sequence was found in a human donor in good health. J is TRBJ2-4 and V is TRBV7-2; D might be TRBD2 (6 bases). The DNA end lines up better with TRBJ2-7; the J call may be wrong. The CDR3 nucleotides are TGTGCCAGCAGCTTAGACGGGGGTTACGAGCAGTACTTC. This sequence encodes CASSLDGGYEQYF.